These 22 T cell receptor beta chains share one sample of origin, sequenced in a study of identical twins. A single record per CDR3 protein comes from TCRdb applying MiXCR to the 5' RACE reads. The sample carries over 500,000 distinct CDR3 sequences, approximately 22% recorded once. Another study also made use of these data, one on T cells expressing NK-cell markers.

Sequenced material: CD4+ T cells sorted from blood. The receptors stem from a woman in her late teens or twenties in good health.

V usage is TRBV6-1 and J usage is TRBJ1-6; no clear D gene. The CDR3 loop spans 14 amino acids. Trimming took 6 bases from V and 7 from J, leaving 13 bases between them. CDR1 MNHNS and CDR2 SASEGT come from the germline V gene. CDR3 protein: CASSISNLNSPLHF. The DNA of the CDR3 is TGTGCCAGCAGCATAAGCAATTTGAATTCACCCCTCCACTTT.

V gene TRBV20-1 combines with J gene TRBJ1-4; no clear D. From germline, CDR1 is DFQATT and CDR2 SNEGSKA (reference sequence). This CDR3 comprises 12 residues. V was trimmed by 5 bases and J by 8 bases, leaving 12 bases between them. The CDR3 nucleotides are TGCAGTGCTGGGGATTTGAGGGAAAAACTGTTTTTT. It is translated as CSAGDLREKLFF.

This clonotype occurred a few times. V gene TRBV9 combines with J gene TRBJ2-7, with D possibly TRBD2 on 6 matching bases. Trimming took 4 bases from V and 0 from J, leaving 14 bases between them. CDR1 is SGDLS, CDR2 YYNGEE, per germline. The CDR3 is 15 amino acids. CDR3 residues: CASSPSVVSSYEQYF. DNA for the CDR3: TGTGCCAGCAGCCCTAGCGTCGTGAGCTCCTACGAGCAGTACTTC.

This rearrangement joins TRBV20-1 to TRBJ2-2; D call uncertain. Germline values: CDR1 DFQATT, CDR2 SNEGSKA (reference sequence). The CDR3 is made up of 13 amino acids. Between the trimmed V and J ends, which lost 3 bases and 6 bases, there was a span of 11 bases. The CDR3 region is CSARLARSGELFF. CDR3 DNA: TGCAGTGCTAGGTTGGCTAGATCCGGGGAGCTGTTTTTT.

V and J are TRBV7-9 and TRBJ2-6; D is ambiguous. The CDR3 runs to 14 residues. Trimming took 3 bases from V and 5 from J, leaving 8 bases between them. Looked up from germline, CDR1 is SEHNR and CDR2 is FQNEAQ (reference sequence). CDR3 sequence: CASSLTFRANVLTF. The DNA for the CDR3 is TGTGCCAGCAGCTTGACATTCCGGGCCAACGTCCTGACTTTC.

The V and J genes are TRBV7-9 and TRBJ2-7; tentative D call: TRBD2 (6 bases). There are 15 residues in the CDR3. V shed 5 bases and J shed 2 bases, with 16 bases lying between them. Looked up from germline, CDR1 is SEHNR and CDR2 is FQNEAQ (reference sequence). The CDR3 spells CASSARRDRPYEQYF. The CDR3 DNA follows: TGTGCCAGCAGCGCCCGGCGGGACCGACCCTACGAGCAGTACTTC.

This clonotype was seen a handful of times. V gene TRBV20-1 combines with J gene TRBJ2-1; 7 bases align to TRBD2. Trimming took 3 bases from V and 6 from J; bases not matched to a gene: 8. The CDR3 contains 14 residues. Germline CDR1 DFQATT, CDR2 SNEGSKA (reference sequence). DNA of the CDR3: TGCAGTGCTAGGGAGGCGGGAGTCCCCAATGAGCAGTTCTTC. As protein: CSAREAGVPNEQFF.

The chain carries TRBV10-1 and TRBJ2-7; 7 bases align to TRBD1. The V segment lost 7 bases and the J segment 6 bases; nucleotides outside the gene matches: 18. Germline CDR1 reads WNHNN; CDR2 reads SYGVQD (reference sequence). The length of the CDR3 is 16 residues. In DNA, the CDR3 is TGCGCCAGCACAGGTCCCGACAGGGAAGGTTCTGGCGAGCAGTACTTC. Protein sequence: CASTGPDREGSGEQYF.

In DNA, the CDR3 is TGTGCCTGGAGTCACCGGGGCGGGGAGCTGTTTTTT. Its protein is CAWSHRGGELFF. V and J are TRBV30 and TRBJ2-2; a weak D match, TRBD2 (5 bases). The CDR3 is made up of 12 amino acids. The ends were cut back, 2 bases at V and 7 bases at J, with 8 bases in the middle. CDR1 is GTSNPN and CDR2 is SVGIG in the germline V gene (reference sequence).

The chain has TRBV21-1 and TRBJ2-3; the table gives TRBD1 as D, unverified against the DNA. TRBV21-1 is a pseudogene. CDR3 size: 14 residues. The CDR3, as DNA: TGTGCCAGCAGCGTCCGGGGCGTCGTTGATACGCAGTATTTT. Amino acid sequence: CASSVRGVVDTQYF.

The CDR3 region is CSAQGQIDYGYTF. The CDR3 DNA reads TGCAGTGCTCAGGGACAGATTGACTATGGCTACACCTTC. The rearrangement links TRBV20-1 to TRBJ1-2; 7 bases are a match to TRBD1. The trim removed 5 bases at V and 3 bases at J, leaving 6 bases unmatched. This CDR3 comprises 13 residues. Germline CDR1 DFQATT, CDR2 SNEGSKA (reference sequence).

The V gene is TRBV19, the J gene TRBJ1-6; D remains unclear. The length of the CDR3 is 14 residues. Trimming took off 5 bases at V and 7 bases at J, with 12 bases between the two ends. Germline V gene lookup returns CDR1 LNHDA and CDR2 SQIVND (reference sequence). For the CDR3, the DNA is TGTGCCAGTAGTCGGCGGGTACAGAATTCACCCCTCCACTTT. Its protein is CASSRRVQNSPLHF.

The chain employs TRBV6-5 and TRBJ1-1; tentative D call: TRBD1 (5 bases). CDR1 is MNHEY and CDR2 is SVGAGI in the germline V gene. Trimming took off 0 bases at V and 3 bases at J, with 11 bases between the two ends. This CDR3 spans 15 amino acids. The CDR3 is CASSYSIGADTEAFF. CDR3 nucleotide sequence: TGTGCCAGCAGTTACTCGATAGGGGCGGACACTGAAGCTTTCTTT.

There are a few counts of this clonotype. This chain connects TRBV6-5 to TRBJ2-4; TRBD2 matches 7 bases. Per germline, CDR1 MNHEY and CDR2 SVGAGI. CDR3 size: 15 residues. V lost 0 bases, J lost 9 bases, and 8 bases stayed unmatched. CDR3 sequence (DNA): TGTGCCAGCAGTTACTCCCTAGGACCGGGGGGCATTCAGTACTTC. Amino acids: CASSYSLGPGGIQYF.

This chain joins TRBV20-1 and TRBJ2-4; tentatively, D is TRBD1 (6 bases). The CDR3 has 12 amino acids. V lost 5 bases and J lost 9, with 14 bases in between. The germline gives CDR1 DFQATT, CDR2 SNEGSKA (reference sequence). The chain's CDR3 is CSALSRGSIQYF. The CDR3 nucleotides are TGCAGTGCTCTGTCCAGGGGAAGCATTCAGTACTTC.

This clonotype has more than one count but fewer than ten. V usage is TRBV5-4 and J usage is TRBJ2-2; the D gene is possibly TRBD2 (6 bases). The CDR3 loop spans 14 amino acids. V was clipped by 4 bases and J by 13 bases, with 20 bases between them. The germline CDR1 and CDR2 sequences are SGHNT and YYREEE (reference sequence). CDR3 DNA sequence: TGTGCCAGCAGCCCGGGAGCAGTGAAGGGAGGGCTGTTTTTT. Encoded protein: CASSPGAVKGGLFF.

This chain uses TRBV11-2 with TRBJ2-3; 10 positions match TRBD2. Germline V gene data show CDR1 as SGHAT and CDR2 as FQNNGV. The CDR3 has 14 residues. Losses at the gene ends were 6 bases for V and 6 bases for J; bases not matched to a gene: 6. CDR3 in amino acids: CASRSGGAKDTQYF. The CDR3 nucleotides are TGTGCCAGCAGGAGCGGGGGGGCCAAGGATACGCAGTATTTT.

The rearrangement joins TRBV19 to TRBJ2-6; 7 bases agree with TRBD1. Germline assignment: CDR1 LNHDA and CDR2 SQIVND (reference sequence). CDR3 length: 15 amino acids. V gave up 5 bases and J gave up 2 bases; unmatched junction bases: 3. The CDR3 spells CASSDDRAGANVLTF. The CDR3 coding sequence is TGTGCCAGTAGTGATGACAGGGCTGGGGCCAACGTCCTGACTTTC.

This clonotype has more than one count but fewer than ten. The rearrangement uses TRBV9 and TRBJ2-1; D possibly corresponds to TRBD2 (5 bases). This CDR3 comprises 13 residues. Germline V gene sequence: CDR1 SGDLS, CDR2 YYNGEE. V was clipped by 4 bases and J by 9 bases, with 14 bases between them. The CDR3 DNA reads TGTGCCAGCAGCCCTGGGCGAGAGGGTGAGCAGTTCTTC. Translation: CASSPGREGEQFF.

This clonotype turned up a few times. This chain uses TRBV20-1 with TRBJ1-1; D is ambiguous. The length of the CDR3 is 13 residues. V lost 0 bases, J lost 4 bases, and 9 bases lay in between. Per the germline V gene, CDR1 is DFQATT and CDR2 is SNEGSKA (reference sequence). CDR3 residues: CSARDVWSTEAFF. CDR3 bases: TGCAGTGCTAGAGATGTGTGGAGCACTGAAGCTTTCTTT.

The J gene is TRBJ2-5, the V gene TRBV11-2; 7 nucleotides match TRBD1. The CDR3 consists of 17 residues. CDR1 and CDR2 (germline): SGHAT, FQNNGV. V trimming: 3 bases; J trimming: 1 base; junction bases outside the gene matches: 11. The CDR3 spells CASSLMGAGGLQETQYF. The CDR3, as DNA: TGTGCCAGCAGCTTGATGGGGGCAGGGGGTCTCCAAGAGACCCAGTACTTC. The variable domain in full, with the rest retrieved from reference TRBV11-2 and TRBJ2-5, is EAGVAQSPRYKIIEKRQSVAFWCNPISGHATLYWYQQILGQGPKLLIQFQNNGVVDDSQLPKDRFSAERLKGVDSTLKIQPAKLEDSAVYLCASSLMGAGGLQETQYFGPGTRLLVL.

The rearrangement joins TRBV6-5 to TRBJ1-5, with D perhaps TRBD1 (5 bases). Per the germline V gene, CDR1 is MNHEY and CDR2 is SVGAGI. V lost 5 bases, J lost 7 bases, and 9 bases lay in between. The CDR3 runs to 12 residues. As DNA, the CDR3 is TGTGCCAGCAGTAGGCGGGGCCAGCCCCAGCATTTT. Protein sequence: CASSRRGQPQHF.